These 31 T cell receptor beta chains originate from one sample sequenced in a study of blood T cell repertoires in COVID-19. Clones were sequenced by immunoSEQ multiplex PCR, and TCRdb holds only the in-frame ones, with some missing. Found here are roughly 60,000 clones, over 70% of them singletons; the top ten hold 10%. Sequencing was carried out using peripheral blood. Receptors were obtained from a young man with COVID-19, enrolled during active disease.

V usage is TRBV25-1 and J usage is TRBJ2-2; the match to TRBD1 covers 10 bases. V lost 6 bases and J lost 6; bases outside the gene matches: 4. Germline CDR1 and CDR2: MGHDK and SYGVNS. The CDR3 loop spans 14 amino acids. The CDR3 here is CASRGDRGPGELFF. The CDR3 DNA is TGTGCCAGCAGGGGGGACAGGGGCCCCGGGGAGCTGTTTTTT.

The V gene is TRBV19, the J gene TRBJ1-5; TRBD1 is a possible D gene (6 bases). The germline V and J ends were trimmed by 2 bases and 6 bases, with 23 bases remaining between them. CDR1 is LNHDA and CDR2 is SQIVND in the germline V gene (reference sequence). There are 18 residues in the CDR3. CDR3 region: CASSILRRQAGKGQPQHF. In DNA form, the CDR3 reads TGTGCCAGTAGTATATTAAGAAGACAGGCAGGGAAGGGTCAGCCCCAGCATTTT.

This chain joins TRBV9 and TRBJ2-3; TRBD1 is a possible D gene (6 bases). Per the germline V gene, CDR1 is SGDLS and CDR2 is YYNGEE. Trimming took 4 bases from V and 3 from J, leaving 15 bases between them. The CDR3 length is 15 residues. The CDR3 loop reads CASSPRQRGTDTQYF. The CDR3 DNA reads as TGTGCCAGCAGCCCGCGACAGAGGGGGACAGATACGCAGTATTTT.

The chain links TRBV4-3 to TRBJ2-1, with 11 bases lining up with TRBD2. V was pared by 0 bases and J by 0 bases, with 7 bases of the junction left unmatched. Germline lookup yields CDR1 LGHNA and CDR2 YSLEER. The length of the CDR3 is 19 residues. The CDR3 nucleotides read TGCGCCAGCAGCCAAGATACTAGCGGGGGTGGGGTCTCCTACAATGAGCAGTTCTTC. Protein: CASSQDTSGGGVSYNEQFF.

The chain couples TRBV4-2 to TRBJ2-3, with 10 bases aligning to TRBD2. There are 17 residues in the CDR3. V dropped 0 bases and J dropped 5; count of bases not matched to a gene: 8. The V gene's germline CDR1 is LGHNA and CDR2 YNFKEQ. The CDR3: CASSQDGASGGGDTQYF. In DNA, the CDR3 is TGTGCCAGCAGCCAAGATGGAGCCAGCGGGGGGGGAGATACGCAGTATTTT.

CDR3 region: CASGTGATGELFF. The CDR3, as DNA: TGCGCCAGCGGGACAGGTGCAACCGGGGAGCTGTTTTTT. The V gene is TRBV5-1, the J gene TRBJ2-2; 8 nucleotides align to TRBD1. Germline CDR1 SGHRS, CDR2 YFSETQ. CDR3 length: 13 amino acids. The trim removed 7 bases at V and 5 bases at J, leaving 4 bases unmatched. Together with reference TRBV5-1 and TRBJ2-2, the CDR3 gives the full variable domain: KAGVTQTPRYLIKTRGQQVTLSCSPISGHRSVSWYQQTPGQGLQFLFEYFSETQRNKGNFPGRFSGRQFSNSRSEMNVSTLELGDSALYLCASGTGATGELFFGEGSRLTVL.

V gene TRBV20-1 combines with J gene TRBJ1-1; no clear D. CDR3 length equals 11 residues. Germline assignment: CDR1 DFQATT and CDR2 SNEGSKA (reference sequence). Between the trimmed V and J ends, which lost 7 bases and 1 base, there was a span of 7 bases. This CDR3 reads CSVEANTEAFF. CDR3 bases: TGCAGTGTCGAGGCGAACACTGAAGCTTTCTTT.

The chain has TRBV7-2 and TRBJ2-7, with D perhaps matching TRBD2 (5 bases). Germline CDR1 SGHTA, CDR2 FQGNSA. The CDR3 is made up of 14 amino acids. V was pared by 2 bases and J by 4 bases, with 12 bases between. For the CDR3, the DNA is TGTGCCAGCAGCTTAAGCGGAGTGTCATACGAGCAGTACTTC. Its translation: CASSLSGVSYEQYF.

This clone was seen more than once but under ten times. The chain recombines TRBV19 with TRBJ1-4; 7 positions match TRBD1. Per germline, CDR1 LNHDA and CDR2 SQIVND (reference sequence). CDR3 size: 15 residues. Unmatched junction bases numbered 12, after V lost 10 bases and J lost 4 bases. CDR3 sequence: CATQKRGQLNEKLFF. The CDR3 DNA is TGTGCCACCCAAAAAAGGGGACAGCTTAATGAAAAACTGTTTTTT. The full variable domain, rest sourced from reference TRBV19 and TRBJ1-4, is DGGITQSPKYLFRKEGQNVTLSCEQNLNHDAMYWYRQDPGQGLRLIYYSQIVNDFQKGDIAEGYSVSREKKESFPLTVTSAQKNPTAFYLCATQKRGQLNEKLFFGSGTQLSVL.

The chain recombines TRBV6-6 with TRBJ1-5, with 8 bases that match TRBD1. The CDR3 has 14 amino acids. Per germline, CDR1 MNHNY and CDR2 SVGAGI (reference sequence). V lost 8 bases and J lost 5; bases outside the gene matches: 8. The CDR3 region has the DNA TGTGCCAGCCCCGGGCAGGGGGCAGATCAGCCCCAGCATTTT. Translating it yields CASPGQGADQPQHF.

CDR3 protein: CASSTFGPNTEAFF. The CDR3 bases are TGTGCCAGCAGCACCTTTGGGCCGAACACTGAAGCTTTCTTT. This chain joins TRBV6-5 and TRBJ1-1; D is ambiguous. Germline V lookup: CDR1 MNHEY, CDR2 SVGAGI. This CDR3 region has 14 residues. V was pared by 6 bases and J by 1 base, with 12 bases between.

A single count supports this clone. The rearrangement uses TRBV3-1 (or the pseudogene TRBV3-2) and TRBJ2-1; 7 bases map to TRBD2. Germline V lookup: CDR1 LGHDT, CDR2 YNNKEL (reference sequence). The length of the CDR3 is 16 residues. V dropped 4 bases and J dropped 0; count of bases not matched to a gene: 6. As DNA, the CDR3 is TGTGCCAGCAGCCCCCTAGCGGCAAGCTCCTACAATGAGCAGTTCTTC. This sequence encodes CASSPLAASSYNEQFF.

This chain joins TRBV2 and TRBJ2-1, with D possibly being TRBD2 (5 bases). CDR3 length: 13 residues. Trimming took off 4 bases at V and 4 bases at J, with 8 bases between the two ends. The germline V gene has CDR1 SNHLY and CDR2 FYNNEI. The CDR3 nucleotides are TGTGCCAGCAGTGGAAGCGGATACAATGAGCAGTTCTTC. Encoded protein: CASSGSGYNEQFF. The entire variable domain, with the rest obtained from reference TRBV2 and TRBJ2-1, is as follows: EPEVTQTPSHQVTQMGQEVILRCVPISNHLYFYWYRQILGQKVEFLVSFYNNEISEKSEIFDDQFSVERPDGSNFTLKIRSTKLEDSAMYFCASSGSGYNEQFFGPGTRLTVL.

This sequence joins TRBV5-1 and TRBJ1-5, with D possibly TRBD1 on 5 matching bases. Trimming removed 0 bases from V and 7 bases from J, with 8 bases in between. Germline values: CDR1 SGHRS, CDR2 YFSETQ. The CDR3 consists of 13 residues. The CDR3, as DNA: TGCGCCAGCAGCTTGGGTGACAGACAGCCCCAGCATTTT. Translation gives CASSLGDRQPQHF.

This chain joins TRBV5-4 and TRBJ2-2; 9 bases are shared with TRBD1. Germline V gives CDR1 SGHNT, CDR2 YYREEE (reference sequence). V trimming: 2 bases; J trimming: 4 bases; junction bases outside the gene matches: 3. The CDR3 consists of 15 residues. CDR3 DNA sequence: TGTGCCAGCAGCTTAGACAGGGGGGTCACCGGGGAGCTGTTTTTT. Translating gives CASSLDRGVTGELFF.

J is TRBJ1-2 and V is TRBV6-5, with 8 bases aligning to TRBD1. Trimming took 5 bases from V and 5 from J; bases not matched to a gene: 4. CDR1 is MNHEY and CDR2 is SVGAGI in the germline V gene. This CDR3 is 13 amino acids long. The CDR3 here is CASSTNRGYGYTF. In DNA form, the CDR3 reads TGTGCCAGCAGTACGAACAGGGGGTATGGCTACACCTTC.

This clone was found a few times. This chain connects TRBV7-2 to TRBJ2-1; 14 nucleotides match TRBD2. The CDR3 extends over 17 amino acids. CDR1 and CDR2 from the germline V gene are SGHTA and FQGNSA. Losses at the gene ends were 7 bases for V and 7 bases for J; bases not matched to a gene: 12. The CDR3 region has the DNA TGTGCCAGCAAACAACCGGGACTAGCGGGAGCAGGGAATGAGCAGTTCTTC. It specifies CASKQPGLAGAGNEQFF.

This chain connects TRBV18 to TRBJ1-3; unclear D gene. Trimming shortened V by 3 bases and J by 0 bases, and 9 bases separated the two germline ends. Looked up from germline, CDR1 is KGHSH and CDR2 is LQKENI. This CDR3 comprises 15 residues. The CDR3 reads CASSPQSGSGNTIYF. The CDR3 nucleotides read TGTGCCAGCTCACCCCAAAGCGGCTCTGGAAACACCATATATTTT. Variable domain in full (rest from reference TRBV18 and TRBJ1-3): NAGVMQNPRHLVRRRGQEARLRCSPMKGHSHVYWYRQLPEEGLKFMVYLQKENIIDESGMPKERFSAEFPKEGPSILRIQQVVRGDSAAYFCASSPQSGSGNTIYFGEGSWLTVV.

The CDR3 coding sequence is TGTGCCAGCAGTAGGGGACAGCTCAACTACAATGAGCAGTTCTTC. Protein: CASSRGQLNYNEQFF. The chain recombines TRBV2 with TRBJ2-1, with 7 nucleotides matching TRBD1. This CDR3 is 15 amino acids long. J was trimmed by 3 bases and V by 5 bases; bases with no gene match: 7. Germline CDR1 SNHLY, CDR2 FYNNEI.

V gene TRBV4-1 combines with J gene TRBJ2-2, with 9 bases fitting TRBD2. Germline values: CDR1 MGHRA, CDR2 YSYEKL. V trimming: 4 bases; J trimming: 5 bases; junction bases outside the gene matches: 8. This CDR3 is 16 amino acids long. The CDR3 here is CASSRRASGVTGELFF. CDR3 DNA sequence: TGCGCCAGCAGCCGGCGGGCTAGCGGGGTAACCGGGGAGCTGTTTTTT.

The genes are TRBV7-9 and TRBJ1-2; TRBD1 agrees at 7 bases. Trimming at V came to 5 bases and at J to 6 bases, leaving 6 bases not matched to a gene. In germline, CDR1 is SEHNR, CDR2 FQNEAQ (reference sequence). There are 13 residues in the CDR3. CDR3 in DNA: TGTGCCAGCAGCCATCTAACAGGGGATGGCTACACCTTC. It yields the protein CASSHLTGDGYTF.

This clone occurred once. The chain couples TRBV6-5 to TRBJ2-7; D might be TRBD2 (6 bases). This CDR3 is built from 13 residues. V gave up 11 bases and J gave up 0 bases, with 14 bases separating them. Germline V lookup: CDR1 MNHEY, CDR2 SVGAGI. In nucleotides, the CDR3 is TGTGCCGTGAGGGACTTATTCTCCTACGAGCAGTACTTC. It codes for CAVRDLFSYEQYF.

As concerns this clone: One junction end disagrees with the germline gene, perhaps due to a read error. The J gene is TRBJ1-2, the V gene TRBV5-5, with 9 bases identical to TRBD1. The CDR3 is made up of 15 amino acids. The V gene's germline CDR1 is SGHKS and CDR2 YYEKEE (reference sequence). CDR3 residues: CASRPAGTGSYGYAF. The CDR3 DNA reads as TGTGCCAGCAGACCGGCGGGGACAGGGTCATATGGCTACGCCTTC.

The CDR3 here is CASSQGQTNTGELFF. In DNA form, the CDR3 reads TGCGCCAGCAGCCAGGGACAGACCAACACCGGGGAGCTGTTTTTT. The chain combines TRBV5-1 with TRBJ2-2; 7 bases agree with TRBD1. Per germline, CDR1 SGHRS and CDR2 YFSETQ. With 4 bases clipped from V and 2 bases from J, the junction kept 5 bases outside the gene matches. The CDR3 length is 15 residues.

This chain links TRBV11-2 with TRBJ2-1; 9 bases are a match to TRBD2. The CDR3 is 17 amino acids. The germline gives CDR1 SGHAT, CDR2 FQNNGV. Germline trimming cut 5 bases from V and 7 bases from J; bases unmatched to any gene: 15. Written as DNA, the CDR3 is TGTGCCAGCAGCCGCTCCAGGACGGGACTAGCCTCTAATGAGCAGTTCTTC. Translating gives CASSRSRTGLASNEQFF.

V and J are TRBV5-6 and TRBJ2-7; 11 bases fit TRBD1. This CDR3 has 18 amino acids. V lost 3 bases to trimming and J lost 1 base; unmatched junction nucleotides: 12. CDR1 SGHDT and CDR2 YYEEEE come from the germline V gene. The DNA of the CDR3 is TGTGCCAGCAGCTCGAAGTTGCGTGGGACAGGGGGTTCCTACGAGCAGTACTTC. Translated: CASSSKLRGTGGSYEQYF.

There are a few counts of this clone. The V and J genes are TRBV9 and TRBJ1-1, with D unclear. The V gene's germline CDR1 is SGDLS and CDR2 YYNGEE. There are 12 residues in the CDR3. The V end lost 4 bases, the J end lost 5 bases, and 9 bases lay between the germline ends. CDR3 in DNA: TGTGCCAGCAGCCCCCATGAGACTGAAGCTTTCTTT. It encodes CASSPHETEAFF. Using reference TRBV9 and TRBJ1-1 for the parts outside the CDR3, the full variable domain is DSGVTQTPKHLITATGQRVTLRCSPRSGDLSVYWYQQSLDQGLQFLIQYYNGEERAKGNILERFSAQQFPDLHSELNLSSLELGDSALYFCASSPHETEAFFGQGTRLTVV.

This chain links TRBV7-9 with TRBJ2-1, with D possibly being TRBD1 (6 bases). Per the germline V gene, CDR1 is SEHNR and CDR2 is FQNEAQ (reference sequence). The CDR3 contains 14 residues. Trimming cost V 4 bases and J 15 bases, with 22 bases left between them. CDR3 in amino acids: CASSSPQQGGFPFF. The CDR3 DNA reads TGTGCCAGCAGCTCCCCCCAACAGGGTGGGTTTCCGTTCTTC.

The chain links TRBV28 to TRBJ2-1, with D possibly TRBD1 on 7 matching bases. This CDR3 is 15 amino acids long. Trimming left V 5 bases short and J 1 base short, with 12 bases between. The germline CDR1 and CDR2 sequences are MDHEN and SYDVKM. The CDR3: CASSPSGGSYNEQFF. The CDR3 bases are TGTGCCAGCAGTCCGTCAGGGGGGTCCTACAATGAGCAGTTCTTC. Using reference TRBV28 and TRBJ2-1 for the parts outside the CDR3, the full variable domain is DVKVTQSSRYLVKRTGEKVFLECVQDMDHENMFWYRQDPGLGLRLIYFSYDVKMKEKGDIPEGYSVSREKKERFSLILESASTNQTSMYLCASSPSGGSYNEQFFGPGTRLTVL.

The J gene is TRBJ1-1, the V gene TRBV7-9; D uncertain. V was cut by 2 bases and J by 0 bases, with 7 bases left in between. Germline V lookup: CDR1 SEHNR, CDR2 FQNEAQ (reference sequence). This CDR3 has 14 amino acids. The CDR3 loop is CASSLWPLNTEAFF. CDR3 sequence (DNA): TGTGCCAGCAGCTTATGGCCCCTGAACACTGAAGCTTTCTTT.

The CDR3 region is CASSWRRTGELFF. Here the CDR3 DNA reads TGTGCCAGTAGTTGGAGGCGCACCGGGGAGCTGTTTTTT. This chain joins TRBV19 and TRBJ2-2; tentative D call: TRBD2 (5 bases). Per the germline V gene, CDR1 is LNHDA and CDR2 is SQIVND (reference sequence). The CDR3 spans 13 residues. Trimming shortened V by 5 bases and J by 4 bases, and 8 bases separated the two germline ends.